The 17 T cell receptor beta chains given below trace back to one sample, sequenced in a study of shared clonotypes between healthy human individuals. The method was immunoSEQ multiplex PCR; TCRdb's version includes in-frame clones alone and lacks a portion of them. The table records around 2.5 million clones, 93% of them present only once. The specimen sequenced was naive CD4+ T cells from PBMCs. The subset here: CD45RA+ positively selected. The receptor source for this set is a man younger than 35 in good health. Some clones in this sample may be carry-over from other donors' samples.

The V call is TRBV29-1, the J call TRBJ2-3, with 10 bases aligning to TRBD2. CDR3 size: 15 residues. Germline V CDR1 and CDR2: SQVTM, ANQGSEA. V shed 5 bases, J shed 3 bases, and the junction held 8 bases outside the gene matches. CDR3 residues: CSVLGETSGTDTQYF. The CDR3 DNA is TGCAGCGTTTTGGGCGAGACTAGCGGGACAGATACGCAGTATTTT.

The sample holds one count of this clone. V gene TRBV18 combines with J gene TRBJ2-7; 11 bases align to TRBD2. V lost 4 bases, J lost 2 bases, and 7 bases stayed unmatched. The CDR3 totals 16 residues. The V gene's germline CDR1 is KGHSH and CDR2 LQKENI. CDR3 sequence reads: CASSLNRLAGTYEQYF. CDR3 DNA: TGTGCCAGCTCACTGAACCGACTAGCGGGGACCTACGAGCAGTACTTC.

This clone was counted between two and nine times. Within the sample, other DNA sequences also encode this same CDR3. The chain links TRBV6-5 to TRBJ2-7; D uncertain. The length of the CDR3 is 11 residues. CDR1 MNHEY and CDR2 SVGAGI come from the germline V gene. Trimming removed 0 bases from V and 5 bases from J, with 2 bases in between. In DNA, the CDR3 is TGTGCCAGCAGTTACTCTCACGAGCAGTACTTC. Translation gives CASSYSHEQYF.

This clone has more than one count but fewer than ten. J is TRBJ1-1 and V is TRBV2, with TRBD1 matching over 8 bases. V lost 5 bases, J lost 7 bases, and 6 bases stayed unmatched. The CDR3 contains 13 residues. Germline CDR1 and CDR2: SNHLY and FYNNEI. This CDR3 reads CASSSQGDVEAFF. CDR3 DNA: TGTGCCAGCAGTTCACAGGGGGATGTTGAAGCTTTCTTT.

CDR3 coding DNA: TGTGCCAGCAGTGGAGGGGGCATCACTGAAGCTTTCTTT. Protein product: CASSGGGITEAFF. V and J are TRBV28 and TRBJ1-1, with 7 bases aligning to TRBD1. The CDR3 is 13 amino acids. V lost 5 bases, J lost 4 bases, and 4 bases stayed unmatched. CDR1 is MDHEN and CDR2 is SYDVKM in the germline V gene.

The chain uses TRBV7-3 and TRBJ1-1; the match to TRBD1 covers 10 bases. The CDR3 is made up of 17 amino acids. CDR1 and CDR2 (germline): SGHTA, FQGTGA. The V segment lost 5 bases and the J segment 6 bases; nucleotides outside the gene matches: 15. This CDR3 is CASSPSRQGAALSEAFF. DNA of the CDR3: TGTGCCAGCAGCCCCAGCAGACAGGGGGCGGCTCTCTCTGAAGCTTTCTTT.

The chain is built from TRBV15 and TRBJ1-1, with D possibly matching TRBD1 (6 bases). The V gene lost 5 bases and the J gene lost 7 bases, with 14 bases spanning the gap. CDR1 and CDR2 (germline): LNHNV, YYDKDF (reference sequence). The CDR3 is 13 residues long. The CDR3 DNA sequence: TGTGCCACCAGCCCAGGACAGAAGTATGAAGCTTTCTTT. Protein product: CATSPGQKYEAFF.

The chain links TRBV4-1 to TRBJ2-5; D perhaps matches TRBD2 (5 bases). Per germline, CDR1 MGHRA and CDR2 YSYEKL. V gave up 1 base and J gave up 5 bases, with 14 bases separating them. This CDR3 contains 15 residues. The CDR3 reads CASSQGRSGGETQYF. The DNA for the CDR3 is TGCGCCAGCAGCCAAGGGAGGTCGGGCGGGGAGACCCAGTACTTC.

Details on this clone: The same CDR3 is also encoded by other DNA sequences in this sample. The chain employs TRBV7-9 and TRBJ2-2; D is perhaps TRBD2 (5 bases). The V gene lost 0 bases and the J gene lost 0 bases, with 5 bases spanning the gap. Germline CDR1 is SEHNR and CDR2 is FQNEAQ (reference sequence). This CDR3 has 15 residues. CDR3 sequence reads: CASSLAGANTGELFF. The CDR3 coding sequence is TGTGCCAGCAGCTTAGCCGGGGCGAACACCGGGGAGCTGTTTTTT.

A word on this clone: This sample also contains other DNA sequences that code for the same CDR3. The chain has TRBV5-1 and TRBJ2-3; no clear D. Germline loops: CDR1 SGHRS, CDR2 YFSETQ. The germline V and J ends were trimmed by 0 bases and 4 bases, with 6 bases remaining between them. This CDR3 is built from 13 residues. The CDR3 bases are TGCGCCAGCAGCTTGGAGGGTGCAGATACGCAGTATTTT. Translation: CASSLEGADTQYF.

This chain links TRBV27 with TRBJ1-5; D remains unclear. Germline V gene sequence: CDR1 MNHEY, CDR2 SMNVEV (reference sequence). The CDR3 consists of 13 residues. Between the trimmed V and J ends, which lost 6 bases and 3 bases, there was a span of 9 bases. The CDR3 sequence is CASRWRVNQPQHF. CDR3 coding DNA: TGTGCCAGCAGATGGCGGGTCAATCAGCCCCAGCATTTT.

The CDR3: CASRRQGNTEAFF. CDR3 sequence (DNA): TGTGCCAGCAGAAGACAGGGGAACACTGAAGCTTTCTTT. This chain joins TRBV2 and TRBJ1-1; the match to TRBD1 covers 7 bases. The germline CDR1 and CDR2 sequences are SNHLY and FYNNEI. CDR3 length: 13 amino acids. Unmatched junction bases numbered 2, after V lost 6 bases and J lost 1 base.

The genes are TRBV28 and TRBJ2-7; the match to TRBD1 covers 10 bases. V dropped 5 bases and J dropped 0; count of bases not matched to a gene: 4. CDR1 and CDR2 from the germline V gene are MDHEN and SYDVKM. The CDR3 sequence is 15 residues long. The DNA of the CDR3 is TGTGCCAGCAGTGCACGGGACAGGGGCTCCTACGAGCAGTACTTC. Amino acid sequence: CASSARDRGSYEQYF.

Details on this clone: This sample includes further DNA sequences coding for the same CDR3. V and J are TRBV7-3 and TRBJ2-2, with a possible D match to TRBD2 (5 bases). With 3 bases removed from V and 4 bases from J, the gap between germline ends came to 6 bases. Germline CDR1 is SGHTA and CDR2 is FQGTGA. This CDR3 is built from 13 residues. CDR3 nucleotide sequence: TGTGCCAGCAGCTTGAGCGGCACCGGGGAGCTGTTTTTT. Translation: CASSLSGTGELFF.

The chain links TRBV5-1 to TRBJ2-1; 9 bases are shared with TRBD1. This CDR3 region has 12 residues. Trimming at V came to 5 bases and at J to 7 bases, leaving 1 base not matched to a gene. Per the germline V gene, CDR1 is SGHRS and CDR2 is YFSETQ. The CDR3 reads CASSGQGNEQFF. CDR3 DNA sequence: TGCGCCAGCAGTGGACAGGGGAATGAGCAGTTCTTC.

The gene calls are TRBV5-1 and TRBJ2-5; 9 bases are shared with TRBD2. Trimming cost V 4 bases and J 2 bases; bases outside gene matches: 9. There are 16 residues in the CDR3. CDR1 SGHRS and CDR2 YFSETQ come from the germline V gene. CDR3 nucleotides: TGCGCCAGCAGCACCCTCGCGGGAGGGCTGCAAGAGACCCAGTACTTC. This encodes CASSTLAGGLQETQYF.

The rearrangement joins TRBV2 to TRBJ2-2; the D is unclear. Germline V lookup: CDR1 SNHLY, CDR2 FYNNEI. V gave up 6 bases and J gave up 3 bases, with 14 bases separating them. The CDR3 runs 15 residues. The CDR3 DNA is TGTGCCAGCAGCACACGGAGTTTGGACACCGGGGAGCTGTTTTTT. Its translation is CASSTRSLDTGELFF. The whole variable domain, remainder taken from reference TRBV2 and TRBJ2-2, is EPEVTQTPSHQVTQMGQEVILRCVPISNHLYFYWYRQILGQKVEFLVSFYNNEISEKSEIFDDQFSVERPDGSNFTLKIRSTKLEDSAMYFCASSTRSLDTGELFFGEGSRLTVL.